The 2 T cell receptor beta chains listed next were all sequenced from one sample in a study of CD8 T cells in Susac syndrome. Random hexamers were used to reverse transcribe the RNA input (about 0.5 to 1 ug). Each CDR3 protein is one row after TCRdb ran MiXCR on the immunoSEQ multiplex PCR reads. The sample contains approximately 150,000 distinct CDR3 sequences, 95% of which appear only once. The sequenced sample consisted of CD4+ T cells from PBMCs. These receptors were obtained from a human donor with multiple sclerosis.

The genes are TRBV30 and TRBJ2-5; unclear D gene. Per the germline V gene, CDR1 is GTSNPN and CDR2 is SVGIG (reference sequence). V gave up 1 base and J gave up 8 bases, with 8 bases separating them. The CDR3 sequence is 11 residues long. For the CDR3, the DNA is TGTGCCTGGAGTGCTTCCGTAACCCAGTACTTC. It yields the protein CAWSASVTQYF.

This chain uses TRBV20-1 with TRBJ2-7; 13 positions match TRBD2. The CDR3 is 16 residues long. V trimming: 1 base; J trimming: 5 bases; junction bases outside the gene matches: 8. Germline values: CDR1 DFQATT, CDR2 SNEGSKA (reference sequence). CDR3 DNA: TGCAGTGCTAGAGTTTCCAGGACTAGCGGGAGTAACGAGCAGTACTTC. This encodes CSARVSRTSGSNEQYF.